The 21 T cell receptor beta chains presented below share a single source sample, sequenced in a study of blood T cell repertoires in COVID-19. Profiled with immunoSEQ multiplex PCR; TCRdb holds only in-frame clones, not every one. The repertoire consists of about 200,000 clones, with about 90% occurring once and the leading ten covering 2% to 2.5%. Sequenced: peripheral blood. The receptor set was obtained from a woman between 45 and 65 years old with acute or convalescent COVID-19.

This sequence joins TRBV11-3 and TRBJ2-7, with unresolved D. Germline V lookup: CDR1 SGHNT, CDR2 YENEEA. The CDR3 has 14 amino acids. With 1 base removed from V and 2 bases from J, the gap between germline ends came to 9 bases. The CDR3 sequence is CASSLASVPYEQYF. In nucleotides, the CDR3 is TGTGCCAGCAGCTTAGCTTCGGTTCCCTACGAGCAGTACTTC.

The chain couples TRBV25-1 to TRBJ1-3; D call uncertain. The CDR3 runs to 13 residues. V was pared by 5 bases and J by 1 base, with 6 bases between. Per germline, CDR1 MGHDK and CDR2 SYGVNS. The CDR3 DNA sequence: TGTGCCAGCAGTTCCAATTCTGGAAACACCATATATTTT. It encodes CASSSNSGNTIYF.

V gene TRBV18 combines with J gene TRBJ1-1; a weak D match, TRBD1 (6 bases). Per the germline V gene, CDR1 is KGHSH and CDR2 is LQKENI. Trimming left V 5 bases short and J 2 bases short, with 15 bases between. The CDR3 has 15 residues. The CDR3 bases are TGTGCCAGCTCAGCGAATTTAGGGGGAAACACTGAAGCTTTCTTT. This codes for CASSANLGGNTEAFF.

The gene calls are TRBV19 and TRBJ2-7; TRBD1 might be the D (6 bases). Trimming took 5 bases from V and 2 from J, leaving 13 bases between them. The CDR3 consists of 14 residues. In germline, CDR1 is LNHDA, CDR2 SQIVND (reference sequence). CDR3 bases: TGTGCCAGTAGTGCGGCAGGGGATCCCTACGAGCAGTACTTC. Translated: CASSAAGDPYEQYF.

This clone was counted a few times. This chain joins TRBV30 and TRBJ1-2; D is ambiguous. The ends were cut back, 4 bases at V and 4 bases at J, with 19 bases in the middle. From germline, CDR1 is GTSNPN and CDR2 SVGIG (reference sequence). The CDR3 consists of 15 residues. The DNA of the CDR3 is TGTGCCTGGATGAGGGAGGATTCTGACCTCTATGGCTACACCTTC. Protein: CAWMREDSDLYGYTF.

This sequence joins TRBV27 and TRBJ1-1, with D hard to call. V was pared by 5 bases and J by 3 bases, with 7 bases between. The germline CDR1 and CDR2 sequences are MNHEY and SMNVEV (reference sequence). The CDR3 runs 12 residues. The CDR3 bases are TGTGCCAGCAGTAATCTACACACTGAAGCTTTCTTT. Protein: CASSNLHTEAFF.

The rearrangement joins TRBV19 to TRBJ1-3; D call uncertain. Per the germline V gene, CDR1 is LNHDA and CDR2 is SQIVND (reference sequence). There are 15 residues in the CDR3. Between the trimmed V and J ends, which lost 1 base and 0 bases, there was a span of 7 bases. CDR3 region: CASSIAAYSGNTIYF. The CDR3 DNA reads TGTGCCAGTAGTATAGCTGCGTACTCTGGAAACACCATATATTTT.

The rearrangement uses TRBV6-1 and TRBJ2-3, with D perhaps matching TRBD1 (5 bases). V lost 2 bases and J 3 bases, leaving 15 bases between the germline ends. This CDR3 contains 16 residues. Per the germline V gene, CDR1 is MNHNS and CDR2 is SASEGT. The CDR3 bases are TGTGCCAGCAGTGAACCCGGCAGGGTGGGAACAGATACGCAGTATTTT. It specifies CASSEPGRVGTDTQYF.

The chain recombines TRBV19 with TRBJ1-6, with D hard to call. Germline V gene lookup returns CDR1 LNHDA and CDR2 SQIVND (reference sequence). This CDR3 comprises 14 residues. V lost 9 bases and J 1 base, leaving 10 bases between the germline ends. CDR3 in DNA: TGTGCCAGCAAGGACTGGTCCTATAATTCACCCCTCCACTTT. It is translated as CASKDWSYNSPLHF.

The chain carries TRBV7-2 and TRBJ2-7; D is uncertain. V was pared by 3 bases and J by 4 bases, with 4 bases between. Per germline, CDR1 SGHTA and CDR2 FQGNSA. This CDR3 region has 11 residues. The CDR3 DNA follows: TGTGCCAGCAGCTTGAGGTACGAGCAGTACTTC. Its protein product is CASSLRYEQYF.

This sequence joins TRBV10-2 and TRBJ2-4; 14 bases agree with TRBD2. Germline CDR1 reads WSHSY; CDR2 reads SAAADI. The J segment lost 3 bases and the V segment lost 4 bases, leaving 17 bases of the junction unmatched. This CDR3 has 21 amino acids. The CDR3 loop reads CASSAQLLTSGGDVDKNIQYF. The CDR3 DNA is TGCGCCAGCAGTGCCCAACTCCTGACTAGCGGGGGGGACGTGGACAAAAACATTCAGTACTTC.

The CDR3 protein is CASRAHPSGSTDTQYF. In DNA, the CDR3 is TGTGCCAGTAGGGCCCACCCTAGCGGGAGCACAGATACGCAGTATTTT. This chain links TRBV19 with TRBJ2-3, with 8 bases matching TRBD2. Trimming cost V 6 bases and J 0 bases; bases outside gene matches: 8. CDR3 size: 16 residues. Germline V CDR1 and CDR2: LNHDA, SQIVND (reference sequence).

The V and J genes are TRBV2 and TRBJ1-4; 9 nucleotides agree with TRBD1. The CDR3 spans 15 residues. Germline V gene sequence: CDR1 SNHLY, CDR2 FYNNEI. V was pared by 3 bases and J by 6 bases, with 5 bases of the junction left unmatched. The CDR3 is CASSDGQGWDEKLFF. The CDR3 DNA is TGTGCCAGCAGTGACGGACAGGGGTGGGATGAAAAACTGTTTTTT. Full variable domain (rest looked up from reference TRBV2 and TRBJ1-4): EPEVTQTPSHQVTQMGQEVILRCVPISNHLYFYWYRQILGQKVEFLVSFYNNEISEKSEIFDDQFSVERPDGSNFTLKIRSTKLEDSAMYFCASSDGQGWDEKLFFGSGTQLSVL.

The chain combines TRBV6-2 or TRBV6-3 with TRBJ1-1, with D perhaps matching TRBD1 (5 bases). V lost 6 bases, J lost 2 bases, and 10 bases lay in between. The CDR3 loop spans 13 amino acids. The germline gives CDR1 MNHEY, CDR2 SVGEGT. The chain's CDR3 is CASSLDTNTEAFF. The DNA for the CDR3 is TGTGCCAGCAGCCTGGACACCAACACTGAAGCTTTCTTT.

The V and J genes are TRBV28 and TRBJ1-4; 7 nucleotides align to TRBD1. The trim removed 1 base at V and 2 bases at J, leaving 1 base unmatched. Germline V gene sequence: CDR1 MDHEN, CDR2 SYDVKM. This CDR3 region has 15 residues. The CDR3 DNA reads TGTGCCAGCAGTTTATTACAGGGGACTAATGAAAAACTGTTTTTT. It is translated as CASSLLQGTNEKLFF.

This chain connects TRBV18 to TRBJ2-1; 12 positions match TRBD2. Germline CDR1 is KGHSH and CDR2 is LQKENI. J gave up 8 bases and V 3 bases, and 5 bases lay outside the gene matches. This CDR3 region has 15 residues. This chain's CDR3 is CASSPGLAGFDEQFF. The DNA of the CDR3 is TGTGCCAGCTCACCGGGACTAGCGGGTTTTGATGAGCAGTTCTTC.

This clone was seen a handful of times. The chain has TRBV19 and TRBJ1-3; 11 positions agree with TRBD1. This CDR3 is 15 amino acids long. V gave up 5 bases and J gave up 3 bases; unmatched junction bases: 3. CDR1 and CDR2 (germline): LNHDA, SQIVND (reference sequence). The CDR3 is CASSGQGARGNTIYF. CDR3 coding DNA: TGTGCCAGTAGTGGACAGGGGGCGCGTGGAAACACCATATATTTT. Variable domain in full (rest from reference TRBV19 and TRBJ1-3): DGGITQSPKYLFRKEGQNVTLSCEQNLNHDAMYWYRQDPGQGLRLIYYSQIVNDFQKGDIAEGYSVSREKKESFPLTVTSAQKNPTAFYLCASSGQGARGNTIYFGEGSWLTVV.

CDR3 loop: CAWSGAENQPQHF. Here the CDR3 DNA reads TGTGCCTGGAGTGGGGCAGAGAATCAGCCCCAGCATTTT. The chain employs TRBV30 and TRBJ1-5; D is unclear. The CDR3 is 13 amino acids. With 1 base removed from V and 4 bases from J, the gap between germline ends came to 8 bases. Germline V CDR1 and CDR2: GTSNPN, SVGIG (reference sequence). Complete variable domain (other parts from reference TRBV30 and TRBJ1-5): SQTIHQWPATLVQPVGSPLSLECTVEGTSNPNLYWYRQAAGRGLQLLFYSVGIGQISSEVPQNLSASRPQDRQFILSSKKLLLSDSGFYLCAWSGAENQPQHFGDGTRLSIL.

The table lists this clone with a few counts. The chain couples TRBV16 to TRBJ2-1; D call uncertain. The CDR3 has 14 residues. V was shortened by 4 bases and J by 9 bases, with 16 bases between the two germline ends. Per germline, CDR1 KGHSY and CDR2 FQNENV. CDR3 nucleotides: TGTGCCAGCAGCCCAACCTCCTGGGCCACTGAGCAGTTCTTC. Protein: CASSPTSWATEQFF.

The V gene is TRBV3-1 (or the pseudogene TRBV3-2), the J gene TRBJ1-2, with a weak D call TRBD1 (5 bases). Germline CDR1 and CDR2: LGHDT and YNNKEL (reference sequence). The CDR3 runs to 12 residues. The ends were cut back, 3 bases at V and 8 bases at J, with 10 bases in the middle. CDR3 amino acids: CASSHRDWGYTF. CDR3 DNA: TGTGCCAGCAGCCACCGGGACTGGGGCTACACCTTC.

This clone was picked up a small number of times. The chain couples TRBV10-2 to TRBJ2-5; D possibly corresponds to TRBD2 (5 bases). The CDR3 loop spans 14 amino acids. Trimming pared 8 bases from V and 2 bases from J, leaving 15 bases between. CDR1 and CDR2 (germline): WSHSY, SAAADI. CDR3 DNA: TGCGCCAGCGGTAGACACGACTATCAAGAGACCCAGTACTTC. Its translation: CASGRHDYQETQYF.